The 10 T cell receptor beta chains in this list originate from one sample, sequenced in a study of blood T cell repertoires in COVID-19. The assay was immunoSEQ multiplex PCR, and TCRdb's table has in-frame clones only and misses some. Among approximately 300,000 clones listed, more than 85% were seen once. Source material: PBMCs or T cells enriched from blood (not recorded which). These receptors came from a woman younger than 45 who had been exposed to COVID-19.

The chain is built from TRBV6-5 and TRBJ2-5, with TRBD1 matching over 7 bases. Germline lookup yields CDR1 MNHEY and CDR2 SVGAGI. This CDR3 has 15 residues. The junction had 3 bases not matched to a gene; V was cut back by 1 base and J by 1 base. The CDR3 loop reads CASSYYRGAQETQYF. For the CDR3, the DNA is TGTGCCAGCAGTTACTACAGGGGTGCCCAAGAGACCCAGTACTTC.

The genes are TRBV4-1 and TRBJ2-7; 10 bases are a match to TRBD2. This CDR3 contains 15 residues. The germline V gene has CDR1 MGHRA and CDR2 YSYEKL. V shed 2 bases, J shed 6 bases, and the junction held 7 bases outside the gene matches. CDR3 sequence reads: CASSQLAGVITEQYF. The CDR3 bases are TGCGCCAGCAGCCAACTAGCGGGGGTGATTACCGAGCAGTACTTC.

This clone was seen only once. V gene TRBV19 combines with J gene TRBJ1-2; perhaps TRBD1 as D (5 bases). This CDR3 comprises 14 residues. V was pared by 3 bases and J by 4 bases, with 12 bases between. The germline V gene has CDR1 LNHDA and CDR2 SQIVND (reference sequence). The DNA of the CDR3 is TGTGCCAGTAGTATGGGGCAGTACCCCTATGGCTACACCTTC. Residues: CASSMGQYPYGYTF.

The CDR3 loop is CASSLVRPLGTEAFF. In DNA form, the CDR3 reads TGTGCCAGCAGCTTAGTGAGGCCCCTGGGCACTGAAGCTTTCTTT. J is TRBJ1-1 and V is TRBV7-9; the D is unclear. This CDR3 is 15 amino acids long. Germline V gives CDR1 SEHNR, CDR2 FQNEAQ (reference sequence). The V gene lost 1 base and the J gene lost 4 bases, with 13 bases spanning the gap. The whole variable domain, remainder taken from reference TRBV7-9 and TRBJ1-1, is DTGVSQNPRHKITKRGQNVTFRCDPISEHNRLYWYRQTLGQGPEFLTYFQNEAQLEKSRLLSDRFSAERPKGSFSTLEIQRTEQGDSAMYLCASSLVRPLGTEAFFGQGTRLTVV.

The chain uses TRBV7-9 and TRBJ1-1; D is uncertain. V was shortened by 4 bases and J by 1 base, with 10 bases between the two germline ends. The CDR3 is made up of 14 amino acids. From germline, CDR1 is SEHNR and CDR2 FQNEAQ (reference sequence). The CDR3 protein is CASSSPGPNTEAFF. DNA for the CDR3: TGTGCCAGCAGCTCCCCGGGTCCGAACACTGAAGCTTTCTTT.

This clone was seen a single time. V usage is TRBV3-1 (or the pseudogene TRBV3-2) and J usage is TRBJ2-1; D gene ambiguous. Trimming cost V 2 bases and J 0 bases, with 11 bases left between them. CDR1 and CDR2 (germline): LGHDT, YNNKEL (reference sequence). CDR3 size: 16 residues. The CDR3 sequence is CASSQRHLSSYNEQFF. CDR3 sequence (DNA): TGTGCCAGCAGCCAAAGACACCTGAGCTCCTACAATGAGCAGTTCTTC.

This clone was seen only once. The V and J genes are TRBV5-1 and TRBJ1-1, with 12 nucleotides matching TRBD1. CDR3 size: 16 residues. The V gene's germline CDR1 is SGHRS and CDR2 YFSETQ. V shed 4 bases, J shed 6 bases, and the junction held 10 bases outside the gene matches. The CDR3 region is CASSEYPGQGAAEAFF. The CDR3 DNA reads TGCGCCAGCAGCGAATACCCGGGACAGGGGGCGGCTGAAGCTTTCTTT.

The chain links TRBV4-1 to TRBJ1-2; D might be TRBD1 (6 bases). V was cut by 4 bases and J by 2 bases, with 11 bases left in between. From germline, CDR1 is MGHRA and CDR2 YSYEKL. The length of the CDR3 is 14 residues. Here the CDR3 reads CASSPRDTNYGYTF. CDR3 DNA sequence: TGCGCCAGCAGCCCTCGGGACACCAACTATGGCTACACCTTC.

The chain combines TRBV4-2 with TRBJ1-4; D perhaps matches TRBD1 (5 bases). The ends were cut back, 0 bases at V and 3 bases at J, with 11 bases in the middle. Germline CDR1 LGHNA, CDR2 YNFKEQ. The CDR3 sequence is 16 residues long. The CDR3 is CASSQDWAGPNEKLFF. CDR3 in DNA: TGTGCCAGCAGCCAAGATTGGGCAGGGCCTAATGAAAAACTGTTTTTT.

This chain joins TRBV5-4 and TRBJ2-7, with a weak D call TRBD1 (5 bases). In germline, CDR1 is SGHNT, CDR2 YYREEE (reference sequence). CDR3 length: 13 residues. The V gene lost 4 bases and the J gene lost 6 bases, with 14 bases spanning the gap. The CDR3 here is CASSTDSASEQYF. CDR3 DNA sequence: TGTGCCAGCAGCACCGACAGTGCCTCCGAGCAGTACTTC.